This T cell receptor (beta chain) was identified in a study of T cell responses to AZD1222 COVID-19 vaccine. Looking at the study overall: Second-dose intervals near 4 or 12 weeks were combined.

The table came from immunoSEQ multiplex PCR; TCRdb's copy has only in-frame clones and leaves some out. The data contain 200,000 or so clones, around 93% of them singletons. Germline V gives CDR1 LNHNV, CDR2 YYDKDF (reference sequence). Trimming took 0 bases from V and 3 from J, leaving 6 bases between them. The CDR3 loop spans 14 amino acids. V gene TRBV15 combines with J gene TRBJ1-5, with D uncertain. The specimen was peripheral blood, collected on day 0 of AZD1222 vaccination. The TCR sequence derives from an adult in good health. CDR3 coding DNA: TGTGCCACCAGCAGAGATCCCATCAATCAGCCCCAGCATTTT. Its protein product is CATSRDPINQPQHF.